A single T cell receptor (beta chain) is shown here with its context. Its antigen is unknown. Base qualities are missing; no much larger clone stands one base away. In the same sample, other DNA sequences code for this CDR3. Using the deep immunoSEQ assay, TCR CDR3 regions were amplified from genomic DNA by multiplex PCR. Extracted genomic DNA from each cell subset was distributed evenly across all wells of several immunoSEQ 96-well plates, and each plate was treated as a replicate. For unsorted PBMC, roughly 0.3 ug of genomic DNA, equivalent to approximately 30,000 T cell genomes, went into each replicate PCR. Ten immunoSEQ deep assay plates were used to sequence the unsorted PBMC genomic DNA. Purified libraries were quantified with a Qubit 3.0 fluorometer, sized on a Bioanalyzer 2100, and re-quantified with the KAPA Library Quantification kit. Each immunoSEQ 96-well plate was sequenced on its own single-read 150-cycle Illumina NextSeq 550 flow cell. For the original study's pipeline: Because the immunoSEQ output included only junctional sequences and no quality scores, the filtering could not be the same as the filtering used for full-length reads. To assign V/J genes and CDR3, sequences were annotated against IMGT germline references using PyIR, a Python wrapper for IgBLAST v1.9. Reads were filtered out if the reads had weak V/J assignments (E-value above 1e-6), no CDR3, stop codons, out-of-frame junctions, or ambiguous translated residues. A V3J clonotype was defined by an identical inferred V gene, J gene, and CDR3 amino acid sequence. Percentage overlap between repertoires was calculated by dividing the number of shared unique clonotypes by the size of the smaller repertoire. RTK rarefaction, the Chao1 estimator, and Recon v2.1 estimates of unobserved clonotypes were used to assess repertoire richness. TCRdb provides this immuneACCESS table in a form limited to in-frame rearrangements. Some clones are lacking; in checked studies, under half of them reflect an unresolved V gene, and why the rest are absent is not known. The DNA was the basis for D and trimming; V, J and clone size are from that table. This sample gives roughly 510,000 clones in total; 60% to 80% of them show up just once. Roughly an eighth of the sample is held by the ten biggest clonotypes.

The data derive from a study of shared clonotypes between healthy human individuals (TCRdb year 2020). Regarding the research as a whole: The cohort comprised a couple of women and a few men aged 18 to 49 years. To increase sequencing depth and limit assay-specific biases, TCR repertoire library preparation and sequencing were carried out by different laboratories using diverse techniques. To estimate repertoire size and how much clonotypes are shared between individuals, the study performed deep sequencing of blood TCR repertoires from a handful of healthy adults. Leukapheresis yielded between about 0.85 and 10 billion PBMCs per donor. Broader findings and caveats from the paper: Sampling was limited to blood, and TCR repertoires in tissue likely differ from TCR repertoires in blood. Pairwise subsampling indicated that sequencing depth was expected to affect the degree of clonotype sharing among donors. Because the study included only a small number of donors, the genetic and exposure-history diversity represented was limited.

In the germline V gene, CDR1 corresponds to SGHRS and CDR2 to YFSETQ. The cysteine opens and the phenylalanine closes a CDR3 of 14 amino acids. Only the CDR3 region is kept as DNA, spanning 42 bases read in frame from base 1. V ends up 4 bases short and J 2 bases short, with an unmatched junction base count of 2. Donors were healthy HIV-negative adults with no recently reported acute infections or vaccinations. Only Caucasian adults living in Nashville, Tennessee, USA were represented among the donors. For unsorted samples, some 90 million PBMCs were counted and genomic DNA was extracted with the QIAamp DNA Blood Mini kit. Blood was collected by leukapheresis, and PBMCs were isolated by Ficoll-Histopaque density gradient centrifugation and then cryopreserved in liquid nitrogen vapor phase.

The sample consisted of PBMCs. The V and J genes are TRBV5-1 and TRBJ2-2; 7 bases in the middle match TRBD2. The origin of this receptor is a woman between 40 and 55 years old in good health. Some clones in this sample may be carry-over from other donors' samples. The DNA reads TGCGCCAGCAGCCCGGGACTAAACACCGGGGAGCTGTTTTTT. Its coded protein is CASSPGLNTGELFF.